What follows are 11 T cell receptor beta chains derived from one specimen sequenced in a study of cytomegalovirus exposure and HLA in healthy donors. Amplification used 60 Vbeta primers and 13 Jbeta primers. Clones were read by immunoSEQ multiplex PCR, and TCRdb kept only the in-frame ones, dropping some. The sample contains about 190,000 clones, roughly 80% of which appear only once. The sequenced material came from PBMCs. These receptors were taken from a woman in her twenties or thirties in good health and CMV-seropositive.

The rearrangement uses TRBV10-3 and TRBJ1-5, with 10 positions matching TRBD1. The germline V gene encodes CDR1 ENHRY and CDR2 SYGVKD. With V trimmed by 11 bases and J by 5 bases, 12 bases remained unmatched. The CDR3 consists of 15 residues. The DNA of the CDR3 is TGTGCCTCCGGAGGGGGGACAGGGGCTGATCAGCCCCAGCATTTT. Its translation: CASGGGTGADQPQHF.

The rearrangement links TRBV5-1 to TRBJ2-3, with 13 positions matching TRBD2. This CDR3 region has 18 residues. The V gene's germline CDR1 is SGHRS and CDR2 YFSETQ. V shed 0 bases, J shed 3 bases, and the junction held 7 bases outside the gene matches. In DNA form, the CDR3 reads TGCGCCAGCAGCTTGGGACTAGCGGGAGGATTCGGAACAGATACGCAGTATTTT. The encoded protein is CASSLGLAGGFGTDTQYF.

The CDR3 spells CASSYMNTEAFF. In nucleotides, the CDR3 is TGTGCCAGCAGTTATATGAACACTGAAGCTTTCTTT. J is TRBJ1-1 and V is TRBV5-4; D call uncertain. CDR1 and CDR2 (germline): SGHNT, YYREEE (reference sequence). Trimming took 5 bases from V and 0 from J, leaving 5 bases between them. The CDR3 runs 12 residues.

This clone was picked up a small number of times. The chain has TRBV6-4 and TRBJ1-1; D perhaps matches TRBD1 (5 bases). The CDR3 sequence is 13 residues long. V was trimmed by 6 bases and J by 3 bases, leaving 11 bases between them. Germline CDR1 reads MRHNA; CDR2 reads SNTAGT. The CDR3 protein is CASRAWGDTEAFF. Here the CDR3 DNA reads TGTGCCAGCAGGGCCTGGGGGGACACTGAAGCTTTCTTT.

For this clone: The junction shows a germline mismatch at one end, possibly a read error. The chain recombines TRBV19 with TRBJ2-5; possibly TRBD1 for D (6 bases). The CDR3 is 14 residues long. Germline values: CDR1 LNHDA, CDR2 SQIVND (reference sequence). The CDR3 loop is CASSIAGQQGTQYF. CDR3 coding DNA: TGTGCCAGTAGTATAGCTGGACAGCAAGGGACCCAGTACTTC.

J is TRBJ2-5 and V is TRBV7-2; D may be TRBD2 (5 bases). The CDR3 sequence is 11 residues long. V shed 11 bases and J shed 5 bases, with 12 bases lying between them. Germline assignment: CDR1 SGHTA and CDR2 FQGNSA. CDR3 in DNA: TGTGCCTCGGGGTCTCGGGAGACCCAGTACTTC. Its translation is CASGSRETQYF. The variable domain in full, completed from reference TRBV7-2 and TRBJ2-5, reads GAGVSQSPSNKVTEKGKDVELRCDPISGHTALYWYRQSLGQGLEFLIYFQGNSAPDKSGLPSDRFSAERTGGSVSTLTIQRTQQEDSAVYLCASGSRETQYFGPGTRLLVL.

The genes are TRBV18 and TRBJ2-7, with a weak D call TRBD1 (5 bases). V shed 6 bases and J shed 2 bases, with 20 bases lying between them. The CDR3 sequence is 16 residues long. Germline assignment: CDR1 KGHSH and CDR2 LQKENI. The CDR3 protein is CASSPPPTVPTYEQYF. As DNA, the CDR3 is TGTGCCAGCTCCCCGCCACCGACAGTTCCAACCTACGAGCAGTACTTC.

The rearrangement uses TRBV27 and TRBJ2-3; possibly TRBD1 for D (6 bases). Germline assignment: CDR1 MNHEY and CDR2 SMNVEV (reference sequence). Trimming took off 5 bases at V and 0 bases at J, with 9 bases between the two ends. CDR3 size: 14 residues. CDR3: CASSPGQSTDTQYF. The CDR3 DNA is TGTGCCAGCAGTCCAGGACAGAGCACAGATACGCAGTATTTT.

This chain joins TRBV7-9 and TRBJ1-3, with 9 bases matching TRBD1. The CDR3 extends over 17 amino acids. V was pared by 1 base and J by 1 base, with 5 bases of the junction left unmatched. From germline, CDR1 is SEHNR and CDR2 FQNEAQ (reference sequence). The CDR3 loop is CASSLGDRGRSGNTIYF. Written as DNA, the CDR3 is TGTGCCAGCAGCTTAGGCGACAGGGGGAGGTCTGGAAACACCATATATTTT.

The chain carries TRBV28 and TRBJ1-5; the match to TRBD1 covers 9 bases. The CDR3 consists of 14 residues. CDR1 and CDR2 (germline): MDHEN, SYDVKM. V was clipped by 6 bases and J by 7 bases; unmatched bases: 7. The DNA of the CDR3 is TGTGCCAGCAGGGTGGGACAGGGAGGCCAGCCCCAGCATTTT. Protein: CASRVGQGGQPQHF. Full variable domain (outside the CDR3, taken from reference TRBV28 and TRBJ1-5): DVKVTQSSRYLVKRTGEKVFLECVQDMDHENMFWYRQDPGLGLRLIYFSYDVKMKEKGDIPEGYSVSREKKERFSLILESASTNQTSMYLCASRVGQGGQPQHFGDGTRLSIL.

The V call is TRBV19, the J call TRBJ1-1; 8 nucleotides align to TRBD1. There are 14 residues in the CDR3. J was trimmed by 6 bases and V by 3 bases; bases with no gene match: 6. Per the germline V gene, CDR1 is LNHDA and CDR2 is SQIVND (reference sequence). This chain's CDR3 is CASSILAGGPEAFF. The CDR3 coding sequence is TGTGCCAGTAGTATTTTGGCAGGGGGCCCTGAAGCTTTCTTT.